Listed below are T cell receptor beta chains from one sample, sequenced in a study of cytotoxic CD8 clonotypes in ibrutinib-treated CLL. Sequencing used immunoSEQ multiplex PCR; TCRdb keeps in-frame clones, though not all of them. Among a few hundred thousand clones, around four fifths were seen once, and the ten largest hold over 6.5%. The material sequenced was PBMCs, taken before ibrutinib treatment. The origin of the receptors is a human donor with chronic lymphocytic leukemia. Each CDR3 is given with its conserved first and last residue. Fields, in order: D gene, V gene, J gene, clone size, CDR3 DNA, CDR3 protein. A D gene is named only where the DNA matches it firmly. Clone size is shown for a subset of rows, as once, few, many or a class of expanded clone.

D gene: TRBD2; V gene: TRBV10-3; J gene: TRBJ2-1; clone size: NA; CDR3 DNA: TGTGCCACTGATCCGGGACTAGGGGACGAAGGGGGGCGGCAGTTCTTC; CDR3 protein: CATDPGLGDEGGRQFF
D gene: NA; V gene: TRBV5-6; J gene: TRBJ1-3; clone size: NA; CDR3 DNA: TGTGCCAGCAGCTTGGTCGACACCCGGTCTTTCTCTGGAAACACCATATATTTT; CDR3 protein: CASSLVDTRSFSGNTIYF
D gene: NA; V gene: TRBV11-2; J gene: TRBJ2-2; clone size: NA; CDR3 DNA: TGTGCCAGCAGCTTAATTATTAAGATCGGGGAGCTGTTTTTT; CDR3 protein: CASSLIIKIGELFF
D gene: NA; V gene: TRBV13; J gene: TRBJ2-2; clone size: few; CDR3 DNA: TGTGCCAGCAGCCCGGAGGAGGGGACCGGGGAGCTGTTTTTT; CDR3 protein: CASSPEEGTGELFF
D gene: NA; V gene: TRBV5-1; J gene: TRBJ1-3; clone size: few; CDR3 DNA: TGCGCCAGCAGCCGGGACGCTGGAAACACCATATATTTT; CDR3 protein: CASSRDAGNTIYF
D gene: TRBD2; V gene: TRBV27; J gene: TRBJ2-3; clone size: NA; CDR3 DNA: TGTGCCAGCCAGCGGGAGGGTACAGATACGCAGTATTTT; CDR3 protein: CASQREGTDTQYF
D gene: TRBD2; V gene: TRBV9; J gene: TRBJ2-2; clone size: few; CDR3 DNA: TGTGCCAGCAGCGTAGTAGCGGGAGACACCGGGGAGCTGTTTTTT; CDR3 protein: CASSVVAGDTGELFF
D gene: NA; V gene: TRBV1; J gene: TRBJ2-7; clone size: NA; CDR3 DNA: TGCACCTGGAGAGCGGGAGCGTTGAACGAGCAGTACTTC; CDR3 protein: CTWRAGALNEQYF
D gene: NA; V gene: TRBV15; J gene: TRBJ1-1; clone size: NA; CDR3 DNA: TGTGCCACCAGCAGAAAGGGTGACACTGAAGCTTTCTTT; CDR3 protein: CATSRKGDTEAFF
D gene: NA; V gene: TRBV9; J gene: TRBJ2-1; clone size: few; CDR3 DNA: TGTGCCAGCAGCGTAGGGGACAACTCCTACAATGAGCAGTTCTTC; CDR3 protein: CASSVGDNSYNEQFF
D gene: NA; V gene: TRBV2; J gene: TRBJ1-3; clone size: NA; CDR3 DNA: TGTGCCAGCAGTGATCTTCCGGATATCTCTGGAAACACCATATATTTT; CDR3 protein: CASSDLPDISGNTIYF
D gene: TRBD2; V gene: TRBV19; J gene: TRBJ2-4; clone size: NA; CDR3 DNA: TGTGCCAGTAGTATTGGACTAGCGGGAGTGAACATTCAGTACTTC; CDR3 protein: CASSIGLAGVNIQYF
D gene: NA; V gene: TRBV11-1; J gene: TRBJ2-5; clone size: NA; CDR3 DNA: TGTGCCAGCAGCATACGAGAGACCCAGTACTTC; CDR3 protein: CASSIRETQYF
D gene: TRBD1; V gene: TRBV9; J gene: TRBJ2-7; clone size: NA; CDR3 DNA: TGTGCCAGCAGCAAGGGACAGGGGTTCTACGAGCAGTACTTC; CDR3 protein: CASSKGQGFYEQYF
D gene: NA; V gene: TRBV5-4; J gene: TRBJ2-5; clone size: NA; CDR3 DNA: TGTGCCAGCAGCTTGGGGACGGTATTCCCTCAAGAGACCCAGTACTTC; CDR3 protein: CASSLGTVFPQETQYF
D gene: TRBD1; V gene: TRBV4-1; J gene: TRBJ2-7; clone size: NA; CDR3 DNA: TGCGCCAGCAGCCTCCGGGACAGGGTCCACGAGCAGTACTTC; CDR3 protein: CASSLRDRVHEQYF
D gene: NA; V gene: TRBV10-2; J gene: TRBJ1-1; clone size: once; CDR3 DNA: TGCGCCAGCATGCCGGTGAACACTGAAGCTTTCTTT; CDR3 protein: CASMPVNTEAFF
D gene: NA; V gene: TRBV5-1; J gene: TRBJ2-7; clone size: few; CDR3 DNA: TGCGCCAGCAGCCAAGTCCCCCGGGGCGAGCAGTACTTC; CDR3 protein: CASSQVPRGEQYF
D gene: NA; V gene: TRBV4-3; J gene: TRBJ1-4; clone size: NA; CDR3 DNA: TGCGCCAGCAGCCATGGCTATCGGAATGAAAAACTGTTTTTT; CDR3 protein: CASSHGYRNEKLFF